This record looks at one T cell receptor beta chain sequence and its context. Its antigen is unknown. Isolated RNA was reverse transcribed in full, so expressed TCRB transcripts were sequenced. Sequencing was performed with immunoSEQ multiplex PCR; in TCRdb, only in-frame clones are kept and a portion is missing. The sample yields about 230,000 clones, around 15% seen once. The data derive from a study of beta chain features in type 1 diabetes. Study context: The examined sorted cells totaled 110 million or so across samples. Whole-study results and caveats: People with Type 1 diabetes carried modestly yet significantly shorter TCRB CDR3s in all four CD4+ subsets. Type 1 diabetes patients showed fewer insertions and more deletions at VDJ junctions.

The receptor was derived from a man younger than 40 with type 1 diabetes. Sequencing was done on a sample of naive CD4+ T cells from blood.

The CDR3 nucleotides read TGTGCCAGCAGGGGACAGGGACCAAACACTGAAGCTTTCTTT. Amino acid sequence: CASRGQGPNTEAFF. The chain recombines TRBV5-4 with TRBJ1-1; 9 nucleotides agree with TRBD1. Germline CDR1 and CDR2: SGHNT and YYREEE (reference sequence). The J segment lost 2 bases and the V segment lost 5 bases, leaving 4 bases of the junction unmatched. This CDR3 comprises 14 residues.